Listed below are T cell receptor beta chains from one sample, sequenced in a study of control samples from healthy donors and cancer patients. Sequencing used immunoSEQ multiplex PCR; TCRdb keeps in-frame clones, though not all of them. The table has approximately 80,000 clones, about 88% seen once. Sequencing input: blood. These receptors all stem from a woman between 50 and 59 years old in good health. Each CDR3 is given with its conserved first and last residue. Each record gives: D gene, V gene, J gene, clone size, CDR3 protein, CDR3 DNA. D genes are given only for firm matches. Where a row states a size, it is once, few, many or the class of an expanded clone; other rows omit it.

.,TRBV6-1,TRBJ1-2,.,CASSEGGARYYGYTF,TGTGCCAGCAGTGAAGGAGGGGCCAGGTACTATGGCTACACCTTC
.,TRBV23-1,TRBJ2-1,few,CASSRVSAGNEQFF,TGCGCCAGCAGTCGGGTGTCAGCGGGCAATGAGCAGTTCTTC
TRBD1,TRBV5-1,TRBJ2-6,.,CASSYRTGGFGANVLTF,TGCGCCAGCAGCTATAGGACAGGGGGCTTTGGGGCCAACGTCCTGACTTTC
.,TRBV7-9,TRBJ2-3,.,CASSLQDTQYF,TGTGCCAGCAGCTTACAAGATACGCAGTATTTT
.,TRBV11-2,TRBJ2-7,.,CASSLGGLDEQYF,TGTGCCAGCAGCTTGGGGGGATTGGACGAGCAGTACTTC
.,TRBV5-1,TRBJ2-2,.,CASSLGQSTGELFF,TGCGCCAGCAGCTTGGGGCAGTCTACCGGGGAGCTGTTTTTT
.,TRBV5-1,TRBJ1-4,.,CASNPGTNNEKLFF,TGCGCCAGCAACCCCGGGACCAATAATGAAAAACTGTTTTTT
TRBD1,TRBV15,TRBJ1-2,few,CATSRDRGDYGYTF,TGTGCCACCAGCCGGGACAGGGGGGACTATGGCTACACCTTC
TRBD1,TRBV5-1,TRBJ2-6,.,CASSLGQESSGANVLTF,TGCGCCAGCAGCTTAGGACAGGAGAGCTCTGGGGCCAACGTCCTGACTTTC
.,TRBV20-1,TRBJ1-2,.,CSASWTYGYTF,TGCAGTGCCTCATGGACCTATGGCTACACCTTC
.,TRBV29-1,TRBJ1-1,.,CSVGSGASREAFF,TGCAGCGTTGGATCGGGGGCCAGCCGTGAAGCTTTCTTT
.,TRBV5-1,TRBJ2-3,few,CASSRSSVSTDTQYF,TGCGCCAGCAGCCGTTCTAGCGTAAGCACAGATACGCAGTATTTT
.,TRBV5-6,TRBJ2-7,.,CASSSSGTTSYEQYF,TGTGCCAGCAGCTCCTCCGGGACAACCTCCTACGAGCAGTACTTC
.,TRBV11-2,TRBJ1-2,once,CASSLVQDTGYTF,TGTGCCAGCAGCTTAGTCCAAGATACGGGCTACACCTTC
.,TRBV5-8,TRBJ1-4,.,CASSPGGREEEKLFF,TGTGCCAGCAGCCCCGGAGGGCGAGAAGAAGAAAAACTGTTTTTT
.,TRBV30,TRBJ1-2,.,CAWRRLGKGYGYTF,TGTGCCTGGAGACGACTGGGAAAGGGCTATGGCTACACCTTC
.,TRBV14,TRBJ1-1,once,CASSHQKTRGTEAFF,TGTGCCAGCAGCCACCAAAAAACACGGGGCACTGAAGCTTTCTTT
TRBD1,TRBV3-1/TRBV3-2,TRBJ1-6,.,CASSQDRSAYSPLHF,TGTGCCAGCAGCCAGGACAGGTCTGCCTACTCACCCCTCCACTTT
.,TRBV6-2/TRBV6-3,TRBJ1-4,.,CASSSRDTTNEKLFF,TGTGCCAGCAGTTCCCGAGATACAACTAATGAAAAACTGTTTTTT
.,TRBV5-4,TRBJ1-4,.,CASSDTANEKLFF,TGTGCCAGCAGCGACACTGCTAATGAAAAACTGTTTTTT
.,TRBV3-1/TRBV3-2,TRBJ2-2,.,CASSPTGGGELFF,TGTGCCAGCAGCCCAACCGGTGGCGGGGAGCTGTTTTTT
.,TRBV30,TRBJ1-6,.,CAWSPGSSPLHF,TGTGCCTGGAGTCCAGGGAGTTCACCCCTCCACTTT
TRBD1,TRBV19,TRBJ1-5,.,CASHLDRGQPQHF,TGTGCCAGCCATCTGGACAGGGGGCAGCCCCAGCATTTT
TRBD1,TRBV12-5,TRBJ1-4,.,CASGEGQGDEKLFF,TGTGCTAGTGGTGAAGGACAGGGGGACGAAAAACTGTTTTTT
.,TRBV30,TRBJ2-7,.,CAWRGVYEQYF,TGTGCCTGGAGGGGAGTCTACGAGCAGTACTTC
.,TRBV19,TRBJ1-6,.,CASSIRGSGNSPLHF,TGTGCCAGTAGTATTCGAGGGTCGGGTAATTCACCCCTCCACTTT
.,TRBV5-4,TRBJ2-7,many,CASSLRTITYYEQYF,TGTGCCAGCAGCTTAAGAACCATTACCTATTACGAGCAGTACTTC
TRBD1,TRBV6-2/TRBV6-3,TRBJ1-2,.,CASSYLGGQDGYTF,TGTGCCAGCAGTTACCTCGGGGGACAGGACGGCTACACCTTC
.,TRBV2,TRBJ1-1,.,CASLLEGNTEAFF,TGTGCCAGCCTTCTCGAGGGGAACACTGAAGCTTTCTTT
.,TRBV7-9,TRBJ2-3,.,CASSFAARSADTQYF,TGTGCCAGCAGCTTTGCCGCCCGTTCTGCAGATACGCAGTATTTT